The 23 T cell receptor beta chains given below trace back to one sample, sequenced in a study of CD8 T cells in Susac syndrome. Random hexamers served to reverse transcribe roughly 0.45 to 1 ug RNA. TCRdb reprocessed the immunoSEQ multiplex PCR reads via MiXCR and lists one record per CDR3 protein. This table holds fewer than 200,000 distinct CDR3 sequences, around 96% found once. The source material was CD8+ T cells from PBMCs. These receptors originate from a human donor with multiple sclerosis.

V gene TRBV4-1 combines with J gene TRBJ2-3; D is possibly TRBD2 (6 bases). The V end lost 0 bases, the J end lost 2 bases, and 12 bases lay between the germline ends. CDR3 size: 16 residues. Germline CDR1 reads MGHRA; CDR2 reads YSYEKL. CDR3 in amino acids: CASSQEYGTSTDTQYF. In DNA, the CDR3 is TGCGCCAGCAGCCAAGAATATGGGACTTCCACAGATACGCAGTATTTT.

J is TRBJ2-7 and V is TRBV20-1; 9 bases agree with TRBD2. With V trimmed by 2 bases and J by 4 bases, 6 bases remained unmatched. The CDR3 covers 14 residues. The germline V gene has CDR1 DFQATT and CDR2 SNEGSKA (reference sequence). CDR3 residues: CSARTAGGPYEQYF. The CDR3 DNA reads as TGCAGTGCTAGAACAGCGGGGGGCCCTTACGAGCAGTACTTC.

There are a few counts of this clonotype. This rearrangement joins TRBV12-3 or TRBV12-4 to TRBJ2-7, with D perhaps matching TRBD2 (5 bases). The ends were cut back, 4 bases at V and 2 bases at J, with 9 bases in the middle. The CDR3 consists of 13 residues. In DNA, the CDR3 is TGTGCCAGCAGTTACGGGATCACCTACGAGCAGTACTTC. Its protein product is CASSYGITYEQYF.

The V and J genes are TRBV15 and TRBJ2-3; possibly TRBD2 for D (5 bases). Trimming removed 3 bases from V and 4 bases from J, with 17 bases in between. The CDR3 consists of 16 residues. Germline V gives CDR1 LNHNV, CDR2 YYDKDF (reference sequence). CDR3 in amino acids: CATSSPSNGVADTQYF. The DNA for the CDR3 is TGTGCCACCAGCAGTCCATCAAACGGGGTGGCAGATACGCAGTATTTT.

This chain joins TRBV29-1 and TRBJ1-1; no definite D call. The CDR3 spans 12 residues. The germline V gene encodes CDR1 SQVTM and CDR2 ANQGSEA. Trimming removed 5 bases at V and 4 bases at J, with 11 bases between. The CDR3 reads CSVLMGFTEAFF. CDR3 coding DNA: TGCAGCGTTCTCATGGGTTTCACTGAAGCTTTCTTT. Looking up the rest from reference TRBV29-1 and TRBJ1-1 gives the full variable domain: SAVISQKPSRDICQRGTSLTIQCQVDSQVTMMFWYRQQPGQSLTLIATANQGSEATYESGFVIDKFPISRPNLTFSTLTVSNMSPEDSSIYLCSVLMGFTEAFFGQGTRLTVV.

In its sample, this clonotype was seen once. The rearrangement joins TRBV29-1 to TRBJ1-2, with a tentative D call TRBD1 (6 bases). CDR3 length: 14 amino acids. The V and J ends lost 0 bases and 3 bases respectively, with 11 bases between them. Germline values: CDR1 SQVTM, CDR2 ANQGSEA. CDR3 region: CSVEDLGQHYGYTF. The DNA of the CDR3 is TGCAGCGTTGAAGATCTTGGACAGCACTATGGCTACACCTTC.

The CDR3 protein is CASSPRLDRSTDTQYF. CDR3 DNA: TGTGCCAGCAGTCCCAGACTAGACAGGAGCACAGATACGCAGTATTTT. The chain joins TRBV25-1 to TRBJ2-3; perhaps D is TRBD1 or TRBD2 (6 bases each). V shed 5 bases and J shed 0 bases, with 15 bases lying between them. This CDR3 contains 16 residues. CDR1 is MGHDK and CDR2 is SYGVNS in the germline V gene.

The V call is TRBV20-1, the J call TRBJ2-3, with 8 bases that match TRBD2. V shed 2 bases and J 4 bases; nucleotides not matched to a gene: 8. The CDR3 runs to 15 residues. Germline V gene sequence: CDR1 DFQATT, CDR2 SNEGSKA (reference sequence). CDR3 in DNA: TGCAGTGCTAGATCCGAGCGGGAGAGGGCAGATACGCAGTATTTT. This codes for CSARSERERADTQYF.

The V gene is TRBV29-1, the J gene TRBJ2-1; 12 bases are a match to TRBD2. Trimming took 3 bases from V and 8 from J; bases not matched to a gene: 8. Germline V CDR1 and CDR2: SQVTM, ANQGSEA. The CDR3 has 15 residues. The CDR3, as DNA: TGCAGCGTTGAGGCTACTAGCGGGAGGATCTATGAGCAGTTCTTC. It is translated as CSVEATSGRIYEQFF.

A few counts support this clonotype. This chain uses TRBV20-1 with TRBJ2-7; the D gene could be TRBD1 or TRBD2 (5 bases each). The germline V and J ends were trimmed by 0 bases and 7 bases, with 10 bases remaining between them. The CDR3 length is 12 residues. Looked up from germline, CDR1 is DFQATT and CDR2 is SNEGSKA (reference sequence). The CDR3 loop reads CSARDRWGEQYF. Written as DNA, the CDR3 is TGCAGTGCTAGAGATCGGTGGGGGGAGCAGTACTTC.

The gene calls are TRBV5-4 and TRBJ2-7; the match to TRBD1 covers 10 bases. V shed 3 bases and J 6 bases; nucleotides not matched to a gene: 12. CDR1 is SGHNT and CDR2 is YYREEE in the germline V gene (reference sequence). The CDR3 sequence is 16 residues long. The CDR3, as DNA: TGTGCCAGCAGCTCCCATCCGACAGGGGGCTACGCCGAGCAGTACTTC. Amino acid sequence: CASSSHPTGGYAEQYF.

The chain combines TRBV5-1 with TRBJ1-2, with D perhaps matching TRBD1 (5 bases). V was cut by 5 bases and J by 6 bases, with 11 bases left in between. CDR1 is SGHRS, CDR2 YFSETQ, per germline. The CDR3 sequence is 12 residues long. This CDR3 is CASRNRDHGYTF. CDR3 sequence (DNA): TGCGCCAGCAGGAACCGGGACCATGGCTACACCTTC.

This chain links TRBV15 with TRBJ2-5; 7 bases line up with TRBD1. Trimming took 4 bases from V and 4 from J; bases not matched to a gene: 6. There are 14 residues in the CDR3. From germline, CDR1 is LNHNV and CDR2 YYDKDF (reference sequence). The DNA for the CDR3 is TGTGCCACCAGCAAACGGACAGGACCAGAGACCCAGTACTTC. Translated: CATSKRTGPETQYF.

This clonotype was picked up one time. The chain couples TRBV27 to TRBJ1-6, with TRBD1 as a possible D gene (6 bases). Germline loops: CDR1 MNHEY, CDR2 SMNVEV (reference sequence). The V gene lost 6 bases and the J gene lost 6 bases, with 9 bases spanning the gap. The CDR3 consists of 13 residues. The CDR3 is CASRGTTNSPLHF. CDR3 bases: TGTGCCAGCAGAGGGACAACTAATTCACCCCTCCACTTT.

The CDR3 DNA follows: TGTGCCAGCAGTGGGGTGAGGGGGCTGGACTATGGCTACACCTTC. This codes for CASSGVRGLDYGYTF. V usage is TRBV12-3 or TRBV12-4 and J usage is TRBJ1-2; TRBD1 agrees at 7 bases. V lost 5 bases to trimming and J lost 3 bases; unmatched junction nucleotides: 9. This CDR3 comprises 15 residues.

V gene TRBV7-9 combines with J gene TRBJ2-1; TRBD2 aligns across 7 bases. CDR3 size: 13 residues. V lost 5 bases to trimming and J lost 2 bases; unmatched junction nucleotides: 0. Germline CDR1 is SEHNR and CDR2 is FQNEAQ (reference sequence). The CDR3 DNA is TGTGCCAGCAGCGGGGGGGCCTACAATGAGCAGTTCTTC. Translating it yields CASSGGAYNEQFF.

The chain is built from TRBV20-1 and TRBJ2-5; D unclear. Germline V lookup: CDR1 DFQATT, CDR2 SNEGSKA (reference sequence). V lost 2 bases and J lost 0, with 4 bases in between. CDR3 length: 12 residues. As DNA, the CDR3 is TGCAGTGCTAGACAAGACCAAGAGACCCAGTACTTC. The encoded protein is CSARQDQETQYF.

The chain uses TRBV6-5 and TRBJ2-1; D not certain. The CDR3 has 13 amino acids. V was trimmed by 4 bases and J by 6 bases, leaving 10 bases between them. CDR1 and CDR2 (germline): MNHEY, SVGAGI. The DNA for the CDR3 is TGTGCCAGCAGTTGGGGAAAACCCAATGAGCAGTTCTTC. Residues: CASSWGKPNEQFF.

J is TRBJ1-5 and V is TRBV10-2; TRBD1 might be the D (6 bases). V was clipped by 7 bases and J by 3 bases, with 13 bases between them. This CDR3 region has 14 residues. The germline CDR1 and CDR2 sequences are WSHSY and SAAADI. The CDR3 coding sequence is TGCGCCAGCATGGGGGGGCGGATCAATCAGCCCCAGCATTTT. Translating it yields CASMGGRINQPQHF.

The CDR3 loop is CASSPSSGRRREQYF. CDR3 bases: TGTGCCAGCAGCCCATCTAGCGGGAGGCGTCGCGAGCAGTACTTC. J is TRBJ2-7 and V is TRBV7-9; 11 bases are a match to TRBD2. CDR3 length: 15 residues. From germline, CDR1 is SEHNR and CDR2 FQNEAQ (reference sequence). Losses at the gene ends were 5 bases for V and 6 bases for J; bases not matched to a gene: 9.

The J gene is TRBJ2-3, the V gene TRBV30, with D possibly TRBD2 on 7 matching bases. Germline assignment: CDR1 GTSNPN and CDR2 SVGIG (reference sequence). Between the trimmed V and J ends, which lost 5 bases and 4 bases, there was a span of 10 bases. This CDR3 region has 12 residues. CDR3 in amino acids: CAWGGAADTQYF. CDR3 nucleotides: TGTGCCTGGGGGGGGGCGGCAGATACGCAGTATTTT.

V and J are TRBV6-5 and TRBJ2-7; D is undetermined. The CDR3 contains 12 residues. Germline V gene sequence: CDR1 MNHEY, CDR2 SVGAGI. The ends were cut back, 2 bases at V and 5 bases at J, with 7 bases in the middle. The CDR3: CASSYGRHEQYF. CDR3 bases: TGTGCCAGCAGTTACGGCCGGCACGAGCAGTACTTC.

V gene TRBV28 combines with J gene TRBJ2-7; TRBD2 agrees at 14 bases. The junction had 12 bases not matched to a gene; V was cut back by 5 bases and J by 6 bases. This CDR3 spans 17 amino acids. The germline gives CDR1 MDHEN, CDR2 SYDVKM. For the CDR3, the DNA is TGTGCCAGCAGTCCAACGACGGGACTAGCGGGAGTTTCCGAGCAGTACTTC. This translates into CASSPTTGLAGVSEQYF.